This T cell receptor beta chain was profiled in a study of T cells in tumors and immune-related adverse events (dated by TCRdb to about 2021). Concerning this clone itself: The clone's antigen remains unknown. There are no base qualities to consult, and no much larger clone falls within one base.

What the treatment or condition label conveys for this sample: nivolumab (PD-1 blockade) given before sampling. The DNeasy Blood and Tissue Kit was used to extract DNA from the formalin-fixed paraffin-embedded specimens. The CDR3 starts with the cysteine, ends with the phenylalanine, and has 15 residues. The read is trimmed to its CDR3 DNA, 45 bases read in frame from base 1. As encoded in the germline V gene, CDR1 is LGHNT while CDR2 is FRNRAP. The trim is 5 bases for V and 8 bases for J, with a gap of 18 bases between the germline ends. The TCR beta locus was amplified and sequenced with the immunoSEQ assay, yielding bulk TCR Vbeta CDR3 data. Concerning the study's data processing: Non-productive CDR3s, sequences shorter than 7 amino acids, and those not starting with C or ending with F/W were excluded. Analysis was restricted to specimens with at least 1000 reads, and each clonotype was defined at the amino acid level. Clonality was calculated as 1 minus Pielou's evenness. Library sizes were equalized by abundance-weighted random subsampling with replacement, repeated 100 times to report 95% confidence intervals. Repertoire overlap was quantified using the Morisita overlap index, and the top 40 clones per specimen were examined for overlap with the irAE. Imported from immuneACCESS, the table was reduced by TCRdb to in-frame sequences with V and J called. These copies leave out some clones; in studies compared against another copy, an unresolved V gene accounts for under half, and the cause of the remainder is not known. That table is the source of V, J and clone size, and D and trimming were worked out from the DNA. Present in this sample are about 11,000 clones, roughly 90% of which were seen just once. The ten largest clonotypes hold more than 1.4% of the sample.

The chain uses TRBV12-5 and TRBJ1-4; no D gene is confidently identified. The material was lymph node tissue, obtained from a patient treated with anti-PD-1 therapy. The clonotype originates from a female donor with metastatic renal cell carcinoma. The CDR3: CASGTGVSPKEKLFF. Here is the DNA: TGTGCTAGTGGTACCGGGGTTTCCCCCAAGGAAAAACTGTTTTTT.